These 24 T cell receptor beta chains were all obtained from the same sample, sequenced in a study of cytomegalovirus exposure and HLA in healthy donors. The primer mix had 60 Vbeta and 13 Jbeta primers. Profiled with immunoSEQ multiplex PCR; TCRdb holds only in-frame clones, not every one. The listing contains some 200,000 clones. What was sequenced was PBMCs. Every receptor here comes from a girl aged 2 to 9 in good health and CMV-seropositive.

The chain joins TRBV5-1 to TRBJ2-7, with 12 bases lining up with TRBD2. The CDR3 loop spans 17 amino acids. J gave up 0 bases and V 1 base, and 5 bases lay outside the gene matches. Per germline, CDR1 SGHRS and CDR2 YFSETQ. CDR3 sequence: CASSLRTSGKSSYEQYF. CDR3 bases: TGCGCCAGCAGCTTGCGGACTAGCGGGAAGAGCTCCTACGAGCAGTACTTC.

This chain connects TRBV6-6 to TRBJ2-5; 9 bases are a match to TRBD1. The J call may not be correct, given that the DNA end is closer to TRBJ2-7. This CDR3 region has 14 residues. Germline values: CDR1 MNHNY, CDR2 SVGAGI (reference sequence). The CDR3 DNA is TGTGCCAGCAGGGGGGGACAGGGAGGTTACGAGCAGTACTTC. Its protein is CASRGGQGGYEQYF.

The rearrangement uses TRBV6-5 and TRBJ1-1, with a weak D call TRBD1 (6 bases). The CDR3 contains 15 residues. Trimming shortened V by 4 bases and J by 4 bases, and 16 bases separated the two germline ends. Germline V lookup: CDR1 MNHEY, CDR2 SVGAGI. CDR3 sequence (DNA): TGTGCCAGCAGTTTAAGGGGGGGAGTGGGCACTGAAGCTTTCTTT. Encoded protein: CASSLRGGVGTEAFF.

CDR3 residues: CASSSGGTEAFF. DNA for the CDR3: TGTGCCAGCAGCTCAGGGGGCACTGAAGCTTTCTTT. The V and J genes are TRBV7-8 and TRBJ1-1; 7 bases line up with TRBD1. Germline loops: CDR1 SGHVS, CDR2 FQNEAQ. The length of the CDR3 is 12 residues. The trim removed 4 bases at V and 4 bases at J, leaving 0 bases unmatched.

This rearrangement joins TRBV5-5 to TRBJ2-7, with TRBD2 identical over 9 bases. This CDR3 is built from 13 residues. Trimming took 5 bases from V and 6 from J; bases not matched to a gene: 6. In germline, CDR1 is SGHKS, CDR2 YYEKEE (reference sequence). The CDR3 nucleotides are TGTGCCAGCAGGTATAGCGGGAGTCGCGAGCAGTACTTC. Translated: CASRYSGSREQYF.

With regard to this clone: The CDR3 end shows no conserved phenylalanine or tryptophan, and so a read error is likely. The gene calls are TRBV11-2 and TRBJ1-4; 8 nucleotides line up with TRBD1. The CDR3 is 14 amino acids. Germline V gene data show CDR1 as SGHAT and CDR2 as FQNNGV. J gave up 10 bases and V 4 bases, and 8 bases lay outside the gene matches. The CDR3 nucleotides read TGTGCCAGCAGCTCCAGGGGGCGAGCGGGAAAACTGTTTCTT. It codes for CASSSRGRAGKLFL.

V gene TRBV11-2 combines with J gene TRBJ2-7; D may be TRBD2 (6 bases). This CDR3 has 15 residues. V lost 5 bases, J lost 2 bases, and 16 bases lay in between. Germline loops: CDR1 SGHAT, CDR2 FQNNGV. The CDR3 DNA reads as TGTGCCAGCAGCCCGTTAGCGGATATCGCCTACGAGCAGTACTTC. Its protein product is CASSPLADIAYEQYF.

The V and J genes are TRBV4-1 and TRBJ2-3, with 7 bases that match TRBD1. Germline CDR1 is MGHRA and CDR2 is YSYEKL. This CDR3 has 16 amino acids. V dropped 4 bases and J dropped 4; count of bases not matched to a gene: 11. The CDR3 region has the DNA TGCGCCAGCAGCCCCATCCCCGCAGGGGGTGCAGATACGCAGTATTTT. Encoded protein: CASSPIPAGGADTQYF.

The chain uses TRBV28 and TRBJ1-5; tentative D call: TRBD1 (5 bases). V lost 6 bases and J 2 bases, leaving 5 bases between the germline ends. The CDR3 is 12 residues long. CDR1 is MDHEN and CDR2 is SYDVKM in the germline V gene. Here the CDR3 DNA reads TGTGCCAGCAGCAGGGGCAATCAGCCCCAGCATTTT. Residues: CASSRGNQPQHF. The full variable domain, completed using reference TRBV28 and TRBJ1-5, is DVKVTQSSRYLVKRTGEKVFLECVQDMDHENMFWYRQDPGLGLRLIYFSYDVKMKEKGDIPEGYSVSREKKERFSLILESASTNQTSMYLCASSRGNQPQHFGDGTRLSIL.

The rearrangement uses TRBV10-2 and TRBJ2-5; TRBD2 aligns across 8 bases. The V gene end was trimmed by 6 bases and the J gene end by 1 base; junction bases not matched to a gene: 13. CDR3 size: 17 residues. The V gene's germline CDR1 is WSHSY and CDR2 SAAADI. CDR3 sequence reads: CASSAEPGTRFQETQYF. CDR3 nucleotides: TGCGCCAGCAGCGCAGAACCCGGGACTAGGTTCCAAGAGACCCAGTACTTC.

The chain carries TRBV5-1 and TRBJ2-3; D is uncertain. The CDR3 has 13 residues. V was shortened by 4 bases and J by 6 bases, with 12 bases between the two germline ends. Germline V gene data show CDR1 as SGHRS and CDR2 as YFSETQ. CDR3 protein: CASSIFAGDTQYF. Here the CDR3 DNA reads TGCGCCAGCAGCATCTTCGCCGGGGATACGCAGTATTTT.

V gene TRBV19 combines with J gene TRBJ2-3; 10 nucleotides line up with TRBD1. The germline CDR1 and CDR2 sequences are LNHDA and SQIVND (reference sequence). This CDR3 has 16 amino acids. V lost 4 bases, J lost 5 bases, and 9 bases stayed unmatched. As DNA, the CDR3 is TGTGCCAGTAGTACACGGACAGGGGGGATTATAGATACGCAGTATTTT. Encoded protein: CASSTRTGGIIDTQYF.

The V call is TRBV28, the J call TRBJ2-4; D may be TRBD2 (7 bases). CDR1 and CDR2 (germline): MDHEN, SYDVKM. The V gene lost 2 bases and the J gene lost 1 base, with 15 bases spanning the gap. There are 17 residues in the CDR3. CDR3 DNA: TGTGCCAGCAGTTTACTTGGGGGGGCGCAGGCCAAAAACATTCAGTACTTC. Its translation is CASSLLGGAQAKNIQYF.

In nucleotides, the CDR3 is TGTGCCAGCAGCTTATCCACAAGCTACGAGCAGTACTTC. As protein: CASSLSTSYEQYF. The V and J genes are TRBV7-7 and TRBJ2-7; D is unresolved. The germline gives CDR1 SSHAT, CDR2 FNYEAQ (reference sequence). Trimming pared 2 bases from V and 3 bases from J, leaving 8 bases between. This CDR3 comprises 13 residues.

The chain recombines TRBV9 with TRBJ2-5; D gene unclear. Trimming shortened V by 0 bases and J by 1 base, and 10 bases separated the two germline ends. Germline V gene data show CDR1 as SGDLS and CDR2 as YYNGEE. The CDR3 is made up of 15 amino acids. The CDR3 DNA reads TGTGCCAGCAGCGTAGGAATGAACTCCCAAGAGACCCAGTACTTC. Translating gives CASSVGMNSQETQYF.

The chain carries TRBV11-3 and TRBJ2-1; no definite D call. Trimming left V 3 bases short and J 4 bases short, with 10 bases between. CDR1 is SGHNT and CDR2 is YENEEA in the germline V gene. This CDR3 has 14 residues. The CDR3 spells CASSLEGEYNEQFF. CDR3 coding DNA: TGTGCCAGCAGCTTGGAAGGAGAGTACAATGAGCAGTTCTTC.

The chain joins TRBV27 to TRBJ2-2; 10 nucleotides agree with TRBD2. V trimming: 6 bases; J trimming: 5 bases; junction bases outside the gene matches: 0. The CDR3 loop spans 13 amino acids. CDR1 MNHEY and CDR2 SMNVEV come from the germline V gene (reference sequence). CDR3 sequence (DNA): TGTGCCAGCAGACTAGCGGGGACCGGGGAGCTGTTTTTT. Translation gives CASRLAGTGELFF.

The genes are TRBV28 and TRBJ1-1, with TRBD1 as a possible D gene (6 bases). Germline lookup yields CDR1 MDHEN and CDR2 SYDVKM. The CDR3 totals 14 residues. V shed 6 bases and J shed 1 base, with 12 bases lying between them. CDR3 residues: CASREDRTNTEAFF. Here the CDR3 DNA reads TGTGCCAGCAGAGAGGACAGAACGAACACTGAAGCTTTCTTT.

Here the CDR3 DNA reads TGCGCCAGCAGCGCCGGACTCGGAGAGACCCAGTACTTC. Residues: CASSAGLGETQYF. This sequence joins TRBV10-2 and TRBJ2-5; weak D call: TRBD2 (5 bases). From germline, CDR1 is WSHSY and CDR2 SAAADI. Deletions cut 6 bases from V and 4 bases from J, with 12 bases between. CDR3 length: 13 amino acids.

The chain has TRBV5-5 and TRBJ2-7; D ambiguous. The ends were cut back, 1 base at V and 3 bases at J, with 5 bases in the middle. Germline CDR1 reads SGHKS; CDR2 reads YYEKEE (reference sequence). This CDR3 has 12 amino acids. The chain's CDR3 is CASSLNFYEQYF. DNA of the CDR3: TGTGCCAGCAGCTTGAACTTCTACGAGCAGTACTTC.

The V and J genes are TRBV5-1 and TRBJ1-1; unclear D gene. There are 20 residues in the CDR3. Trimming removed 4 bases from V and 0 bases from J, with 28 bases in between. Germline V gene lookup returns CDR1 SGHRS and CDR2 YFSETQ. The CDR3 nucleotides are TGCGCCAGCAGCCCTACGCCGGGCGGGCCCTCCCGACTCATGAACACTGAAGCTTTCTTT. This codes for CASSPTPGGPSRLMNTEAFF. Filled out from reference TRBV5-1 and TRBJ1-1, the complete variable domain reads KAGVTQTPRYLIKTRGQQVTLSCSPISGHRSVSWYQQTPGQGLQFLFEYFSETQRNKGNFPGRFSGRQFSNSRSEMNVSTLELGDSALYLCASSPTPGGPSRLMNTEAFFGQGTRLTVV.

The J gene is TRBJ2-3, the V gene TRBV5-1, with D perhaps TRBD2 (6 bases). Per germline, CDR1 SGHRS and CDR2 YFSETQ. V lost 3 bases and J lost 3, with 14 bases in between. This CDR3 is 15 amino acids long. The CDR3 spells CASSSSQGGTDTQYF. Written as DNA, the CDR3 is TGCGCCAGCAGCTCGAGCCAGGGAGGAACAGATACGCAGTATTTT.

The rearrangement uses TRBV7-2 and TRBJ1-1, with 10 bases fitting TRBD1. V was clipped by 1 base and J by 2 bases; unmatched bases: 4. The CDR3 runs 16 residues. Germline V gene sequence: CDR1 SGHTA, CDR2 FQGNSA. The CDR3 here is CASSLGRDRGNTEAFF. For the CDR3, the DNA is TGTGCCAGCAGCTTAGGCCGGGACAGGGGAAACACTGAAGCTTTCTTT.

The chain combines TRBV27 with TRBJ2-1; TRBD2 matches at 14 bases. V shed 6 bases and J 9 bases; nucleotides not matched to a gene: 16. CDR3 length equals 18 residues. In germline, CDR1 is MNHEY, CDR2 SMNVEV (reference sequence). The CDR3: CASRRGLAGGIRMREQFF. In DNA form, the CDR3 reads TGTGCCAGCAGAAGAGGACTAGCGGGAGGAATACGAATGCGTGAGCAGTTCTTC.